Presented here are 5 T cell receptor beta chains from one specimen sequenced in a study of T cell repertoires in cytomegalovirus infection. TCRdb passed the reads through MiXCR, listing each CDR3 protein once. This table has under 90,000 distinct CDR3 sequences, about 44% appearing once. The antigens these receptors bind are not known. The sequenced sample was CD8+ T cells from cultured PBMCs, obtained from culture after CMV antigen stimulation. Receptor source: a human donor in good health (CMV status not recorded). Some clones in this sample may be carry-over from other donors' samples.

CDR3 region: CAWSGVTSDYEQYF. CDR3 nucleotides: TGTGCCTGGAGTGGGGTGACTAGCGACTACGAGCAGTACTTC. J is TRBJ2-7 and V is TRBV30; 8 nucleotides agree with TRBD2. Per germline, CDR1 GTSNPN and CDR2 SVGIG (reference sequence). The CDR3 consists of 14 residues. V lost 1 base and J lost 3; bases outside the gene matches: 5.

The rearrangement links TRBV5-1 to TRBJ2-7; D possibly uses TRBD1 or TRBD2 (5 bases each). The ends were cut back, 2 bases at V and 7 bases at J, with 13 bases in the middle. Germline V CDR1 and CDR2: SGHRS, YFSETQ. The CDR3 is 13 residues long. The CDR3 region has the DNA TGCGCCAGCAGCTTCGGGACGGTGAAGGAGCAGTACTTC. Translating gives CASSFGTVKEQYF.

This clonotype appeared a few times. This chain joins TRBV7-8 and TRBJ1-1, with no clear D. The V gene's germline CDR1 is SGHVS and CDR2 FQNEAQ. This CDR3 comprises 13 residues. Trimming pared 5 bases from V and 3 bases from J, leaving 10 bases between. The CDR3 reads CASSPPGYTEAFF. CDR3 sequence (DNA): TGTGCCAGCAGCCCCCCCGGGTACACTGAAGCTTTCTTT. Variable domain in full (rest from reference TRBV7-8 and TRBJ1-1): GAGVSQSPRYKVAKRGQDVALRCDPISGHVSLFWYQQALGQGPEFLTYFQNEAQLDKSGLPSDRFFAERPEGSVSTLKIQRTQQEDSAVYLCASSPPGYTEAFFGQGTRLTVV.

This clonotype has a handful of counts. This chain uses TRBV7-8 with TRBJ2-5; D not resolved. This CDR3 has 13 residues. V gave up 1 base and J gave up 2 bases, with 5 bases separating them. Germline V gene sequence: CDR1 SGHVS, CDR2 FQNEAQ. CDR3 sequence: CASSLDGQETQYF. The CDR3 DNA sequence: TGTGCCAGCAGCTTAGACGGGCAAGAGACCCAGTACTTC.

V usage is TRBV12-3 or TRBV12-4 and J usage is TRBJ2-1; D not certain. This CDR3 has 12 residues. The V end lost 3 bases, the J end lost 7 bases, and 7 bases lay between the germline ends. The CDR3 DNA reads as TGTGCCAGCAGTTTCCTGCGTAATGAGCAGTTCTTC. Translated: CASSFLRNEQFF.